This T cell receptor beta chain is from a study of T cell responses to AZD1222 COVID-19 vaccine. Clones were sequenced by immunoSEQ multiplex PCR, and TCRdb holds only the in-frame ones, with some missing. The sample carries more than 95,000 clones, roughly 90% recorded once. On this clone itself: The antigen is undetermined.

Germline V gene data show CDR1 as LNHNV and CDR2 as YYDKDF (reference sequence). Trimming shortened V by 7 bases and J by 0 bases, and 10 bases separated the two germline ends. The CDR3 totals 13 residues. The study's findings and limits: Sampling captured repertoires only after the peak T cell response. There were mostly white British donors and more females than males, and clonal diversity was possibly underestimated. Nearly half of spike-specific TCRs reportedly target variant regions that are unmutated in the B.1.351 and B.1.1.7 variants. Dominant at 160-218 and 743-854, vaccine-associated CD4 TCRs also spanned spike.

The receptor was isolated from an adult in good health. The chain combines TRBV15 with TRBJ2-7; weak D call: TRBD1 (5 bases). The sequenced sample was peripheral blood, obtained on day 0 of AZD1222 vaccination. The CDR3 sequence is CATTQGSSYEQYF. The CDR3 DNA reads TGTGCCACCACGCAGGGCAGCTCCTACGAGCAGTACTTC.